This TCR beta chain was observed in a study of blood T cell repertoires in COVID-19. Generated by immunoSEQ multiplex PCR, the TCRdb table keeps only in-frame clones and is missing some. The top ten clones hold approximately 2.1% of a sample with about 400,000 clones, 70% to 90% of them seen once. Germline CDR1 LNHDA, CDR2 SQIVND (reference sequence). The CDR3 consists of 16 residues. V lost 3 bases, J lost 5 bases, and 16 bases lay in between. J is TRBJ2-2 and V is TRBV19; possibly TRBD1 for D (6 bases). This sequence was found in a woman between 35 and 50 years old with acute COVID-19. The material sequenced was PBMCs or T cells enriched from blood (not recorded which). CDR3 bases: TGTGCCAGTAGTATGGGCTGGGGGCATTGGACCGGGGAGCTGTTTTTT. Its protein is CASSMGWGHWTGELFF.